These 19 T cell receptor beta chains share one sample of origin, sequenced in a study of blood T cell repertoires in COVID-19. Sequencing was performed with immunoSEQ multiplex PCR; in TCRdb, only in-frame clones are kept and a portion is missing. The sample records approximately 230,000 clones, 86% being singletons. The specimen was PBMCs or T cells enriched from blood (not recorded which). The source of these receptors is a man between 18 and 29 years old who had recovered from COVID-19.

The sample holds one count of this clone. J is TRBJ1-1 and V is TRBV12-5, with D hard to call. Germline assignment: CDR1 LGHNT and CDR2 FRNRAP. This CDR3 has 13 amino acids. Trimming removed 3 bases from V and 3 bases from J, with 8 bases in between. The CDR3 reads CASGFSLDTEAFF. For the CDR3, the DNA is TGTGCTAGTGGTTTTTCCCTTGACACTGAAGCTTTCTTT.

The rearrangement joins TRBV4-1 to TRBJ2-5; 14 bases agree with TRBD2. The CDR3 sequence is 18 residues long. V gave up 4 bases and J gave up 5 bases; unmatched junction bases: 12. From germline, CDR1 is MGHRA and CDR2 YSYEKL. This CDR3 reads CASSRVHGTSGSSETQYF. Here the CDR3 DNA reads TGCGCCAGCAGCCGCGTCCATGGGACTAGCGGGAGTTCGGAGACCCAGTACTTC.

The rearrangement uses TRBV11-2 and TRBJ1-5; D may be TRBD1 (5 bases). Looked up from germline, CDR1 is SGHAT and CDR2 is FQNNGV. The CDR3 length is 13 residues. The V end was cut by 5 bases, the J end by 4 bases, with 9 bases between. In nucleotides, the CDR3 is TGTGCCAGCAGCCTTGGGGCAAATCAGCCCCAGCATTTT. Encoded protein: CASSLGANQPQHF.

This rearrangement joins TRBV6-1 to TRBJ2-7; 7 bases are a match to TRBD1. Germline CDR1 is MNHNS and CDR2 is SASEGT. This CDR3 has 18 residues. Trimming at V came to 2 bases and at J to 1 base, leaving 14 bases not matched to a gene. DNA for the CDR3: TGTGCCAGCAGTGAATACTTCTACCGGACAGGAGTATCCTACGAGCAGTACTTC. Protein sequence: CASSEYFYRTGVSYEQYF.

As regards this clone: Mismatch with germline at one junction end may stem from a read error. The gene calls are TRBV3-1 (or the pseudogene TRBV3-2) and TRBJ2-7; 7 nucleotides agree with TRBD1. CDR3 length equals 11 residues. The germline V gene has CDR1 LGHDT and CDR2 YNNKEL (reference sequence). The CDR3 sequence: CASSQEGGQTF. CDR3 nucleotide sequence: TGTGCCAGCAGCCAAGAAGGGGGCCAGACTTTC.

The genes are TRBV2 and TRBJ2-1, with 10 bases fitting TRBD2. The ends lost 6 bases at V and 3 bases at J; junction bases unmatched: 5. Germline CDR1 SNHLY, CDR2 FYNNEI. The CDR3 length is 15 residues. CDR3 in amino acids: CASRAASGGYNEQFF. CDR3 DNA sequence: TGTGCCAGCAGAGCCGCTAGCGGGGGCTACAATGAGCAGTTCTTC.

DNA for the CDR3: TGTGCCAGCAGCTCCTTAACCGGGACAAGTCATCCCTACGAGCAGTACTTC. Protein: CASSSLTGTSHPYEQYF. V and J are TRBV7-9 and TRBJ2-7; weak D call: TRBD1 (6 bases). The V end was cut by 4 bases, the J end by 2 bases, with 21 bases between. The CDR3 loop spans 17 amino acids. CDR1 and CDR2 from the germline V gene are SEHNR and FQNEAQ (reference sequence).

This clone showed up just once. In nucleotides, the CDR3 is TGTGCCAGTAGTGGCGGGACTGATAGCAATCAGCCCCAGCATTTT. Encoded protein: CASSGGTDSNQPQHF. The rearrangement links TRBV19 to TRBJ1-5; perhaps TRBD1 as D (5 bases). Trimming left V 5 bases short and J 0 bases short, with 11 bases between. Germline V CDR1 and CDR2: LNHDA, SQIVND (reference sequence). CDR3 length equals 15 residues. Supplemented by reference TRBV19 and TRBJ1-5, the full variable domain reads DGGITQSPKYLFRKEGQNVTLSCEQNLNHDAMYWYRQDPGQGLRLIYYSQIVNDFQKGDIAEGYSVSREKKESFPLTVTSAQKNPTAFYLCASSGGTDSNQPQHFGDGTRLSIL.

The table lists this clone with a count of one. This chain links TRBV7-8 with TRBJ1-2; D unresolved. The CDR3 runs to 17 residues. Trimming pared 5 bases from V and 8 bases from J, leaving 27 bases between. CDR1 is SGHVS, CDR2 FQNEAQ, per germline. The CDR3 protein is CASSPRGRVMRTGGYTF. CDR3 bases: TGTGCCAGCAGCCCCCGCGGGAGGGTCATGCGTACTGGGGGCTACACCTTC.

The J gene is TRBJ2-4, the V gene TRBV12-1; the D call in the table, TRBD1, was not verified against the DNA. TRBV12-1 is labeled a pseudogene. The CDR3 has 17 amino acids. CDR3 in DNA: TGTGCCAGCAGCTTAGCCCCAGCAGGGTGGACCAAAAACATTCAGTACTTC. It yields the protein CASSLAPAGWTKNIQYF.

This sequence joins TRBV10-3 and TRBJ2-7, with 14 bases lining up with TRBD2. V lost 6 bases and J lost 9; bases outside the gene matches: 7. Germline CDR1 and CDR2: ENHRY and SYGVKD. CDR3 size: 14 residues. CDR3 in DNA: TGTGCCATCAGACCGGGACTAGCGGGAGAGGGGCAGTACTTC. Translation: CAIRPGLAGEGQYF.

This clone was recorded once. J is TRBJ2-3 and V is TRBV5-1; 7 bases match TRBD2. Germline assignment: CDR1 SGHRS and CDR2 YFSETQ. Germline trimming cut 4 bases from V and 2 bases from J; bases unmatched to any gene: 13. The CDR3 length is 17 residues. CDR3 region: CASSSSAGFDFTDTQYF. The CDR3 DNA reads TGCGCCAGCAGCAGTTCAGCGGGATTCGATTTCACAGATACGCAGTATTTT. Combining the CDR3 with reference TRBV5-1 and TRBJ2-3 gives the whole variable domain KAGVTQTPRYLIKTRGQQVTLSCSPISGHRSVSWYQQTPGQGLQFLFEYFSETQRNKGNFPGRFSGRQFSNSRSEMNVSTLELGDSALYLCASSSSAGFDFTDTQYFGPGTRLTVL.

J is TRBJ1-1 and V is TRBV3-1 (or the pseudogene TRBV3-2), with a weak D call TRBD1 (5 bases). Germline CDR1 and CDR2: LGHDT and YNNKEL (reference sequence). This CDR3 is built from 16 residues. The V end was cut by 2 bases, the J end by 1 base, with 14 bases between. The CDR3 sequence: CASSQLGGGRNTEAFF. Written as DNA, the CDR3 is TGTGCCAGCAGCCAATTGGGGGGTGGACGGAACACTGAAGCTTTCTTT.

This clone was counted between two and nine times. The chain combines TRBV29-1 with TRBJ2-3; D perhaps matches TRBD1 (6 bases). Germline-derived CDR1 and CDR2 are SQVTM and ANQGSEA. Trimming pared 7 bases from V and 2 bases from J, leaving 13 bases between. This CDR3 has 13 residues. The CDR3 spells CSGSGDPTDTQYF. CDR3 DNA sequence: TGCAGCGGCTCAGGGGACCCCACAGATACGCAGTATTTT.

This chain uses TRBV7-8 with TRBJ2-7, with 7 bases fitting TRBD2. The germline CDR1 and CDR2 sequences are SGHVS and FQNEAQ. The CDR3 is made up of 15 amino acids. Unmatched junction bases numbered 9, after V lost 2 bases and J lost 5 bases. The CDR3 spells CASSLPGGSTHEQYF. The CDR3 DNA is TGTGCCAGCAGCTTACCTGGCGGGAGTACCCACGAGCAGTACTTC.

CDR3 coding DNA: TGTGCCAGTAGTCCTGGGACTACTTACACCGGGGAGCTGTTTTTT. Its translation is CASSPGTTYTGELFF. The chain combines TRBV19 with TRBJ2-2; 7 nucleotides agree with TRBD2. The CDR3 has 15 residues. The V gene's germline CDR1 is LNHDA and CDR2 SQIVND (reference sequence). The trim removed 5 bases at V and 3 bases at J, leaving 6 bases unmatched. Full variable domain (outside the CDR3, taken from reference TRBV19 and TRBJ2-2): DGGITQSPKYLFRKEGQNVTLSCEQNLNHDAMYWYRQDPGQGLRLIYYSQIVNDFQKGDIAEGYSVSREKKESFPLTVTSAQKNPTAFYLCASSPGTTYTGELFFGEGSRLTVL.

The chain employs TRBV5-1 and TRBJ2-1, with D possibly being TRBD2 (5 bases). The V gene's germline CDR1 is SGHRS and CDR2 YFSETQ. The germline V and J ends were trimmed by 4 bases and 7 bases, with 15 bases remaining between them. The CDR3 is made up of 14 amino acids. This CDR3 is CASSPRGSRNEQFF. The DNA of the CDR3 is TGCGCCAGCAGCCCCCGCGGGTCGAGGAATGAGCAGTTCTTC. Full variable domain (missing parts from reference TRBV5-1 and TRBJ2-1): KAGVTQTPRYLIKTRGQQVTLSCSPISGHRSVSWYQQTPGQGLQFLFEYFSETQRNKGNFPGRFSGRQFSNSRSEMNVSTLELGDSALYLCASSPRGSRNEQFFGPGTRLTVL.

The J gene is TRBJ2-1, the V gene TRBV19; 10 bases fit TRBD2. Germline CDR1 LNHDA, CDR2 SQIVND (reference sequence). This CDR3 is 17 amino acids long. The J segment lost 1 base and the V segment lost 5 bases, leaving 8 bases of the junction unmatched. This CDR3 reads CASSSSGRGGSYNEQFF. DNA of the CDR3: TGTGCCAGTAGTTCTAGCGGGAGAGGTGGGTCCTACAATGAGCAGTTCTTC. Complete variable domain (other parts from reference TRBV19 and TRBJ2-1): DGGITQSPKYLFRKEGQNVTLSCEQNLNHDAMYWYRQDPGQGLRLIYYSQIVNDFQKGDIAEGYSVSREKKESFPLTVTSAQKNPTAFYLCASSSSGRGGSYNEQFFGPGTRLTVL.

This clone was picked up a small number of times. This sequence joins TRBV20-1 and TRBJ2-7; a weak D match, TRBD1 (5 bases). CDR1 and CDR2 (germline): DFQATT, SNEGSKA (reference sequence). V dropped 4 bases and J dropped 3 bases, with 7 bases sitting between them. The CDR3 consists of 11 residues. The CDR3 bases are TGCAGTGCTATCGACAGCTACGAGCAGTACTTC. Encoded protein: CSAIDSYEQYF.